This TCR beta chain was identified in a study of blood T cell repertoires in COVID-19. About the research overall: T cells, B-cell-depleted T cells, or PBMCs supplied cDNA or gDNA.

The CDR3 spans 13 residues. V trimming: 3 bases; J trimming: 7 bases; junction bases outside the gene matches: 5. Germline V lookup: CDR1 MGHRA, CDR2 YSYEKL. Source study methods: The assay estimated nucleated cells by amplifying reference gene primers. The protocol was immunoSEQ multiplex PCR, while the TCRdb copy is restricted to in-frame clones and leaves out a portion. V and J calls and clone size are copied from that table; D and trimming were computed from the DNA. The repertoire consists of roughly 250,000 clones, with approximately 79% occurring once and the leading ten covering around 4.1%. The rearrangement joins TRBV4-1 to TRBJ2-7; 8 bases line up with TRBD1. Material for sequencing was peripheral blood. This clonotype was obtained from a woman aged 40 to 49 with active or convalescent COVID-19. CDR3 residues: CASSHGQGGEQYF. For the CDR3, the DNA is TGCGCCAGCAGCCATGGACAGGGTGGGGAGCAGTACTTC.